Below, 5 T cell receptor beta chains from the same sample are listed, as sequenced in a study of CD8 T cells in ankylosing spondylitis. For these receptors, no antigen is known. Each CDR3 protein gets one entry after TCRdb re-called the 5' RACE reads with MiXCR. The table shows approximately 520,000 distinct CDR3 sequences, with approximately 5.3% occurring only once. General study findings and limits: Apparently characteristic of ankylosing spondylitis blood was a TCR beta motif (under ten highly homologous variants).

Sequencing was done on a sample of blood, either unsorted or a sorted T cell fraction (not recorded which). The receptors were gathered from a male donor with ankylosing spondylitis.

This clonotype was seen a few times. CDR3 amino acids: CASSPRSREGEKLFF. In DNA form, the CDR3 reads TGTGCCAGCTCACCTCGTTCCAGGGAGGGCGAAAAACTGTTTTTT. The V gene is TRBV18, the J gene TRBJ1-4; TRBD1 might be the D (5 bases). The germline V and J ends were trimmed by 3 bases and 8 bases, with 16 bases remaining between them. This CDR3 is 15 amino acids long. Germline V lookup: CDR1 KGHSH, CDR2 LQKENI.

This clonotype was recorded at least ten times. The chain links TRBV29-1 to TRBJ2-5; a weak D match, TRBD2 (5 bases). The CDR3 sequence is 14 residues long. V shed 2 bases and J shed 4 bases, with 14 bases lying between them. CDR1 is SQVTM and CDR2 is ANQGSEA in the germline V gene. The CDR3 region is CSVEWTLRRETQYF. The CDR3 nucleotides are TGCAGCGTTGAATGGACTCTCAGACGAGAGACCCAGTACTTC.

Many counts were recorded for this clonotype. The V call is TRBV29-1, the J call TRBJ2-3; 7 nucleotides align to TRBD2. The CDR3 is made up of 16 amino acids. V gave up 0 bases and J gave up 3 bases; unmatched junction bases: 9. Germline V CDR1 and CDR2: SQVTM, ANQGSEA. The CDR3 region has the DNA TGCAGCGTTGAAGATCTCGGGCGGGAGTTAACAGATACGCAGTATTTT. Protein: CSVEDLGRELTDTQYF.

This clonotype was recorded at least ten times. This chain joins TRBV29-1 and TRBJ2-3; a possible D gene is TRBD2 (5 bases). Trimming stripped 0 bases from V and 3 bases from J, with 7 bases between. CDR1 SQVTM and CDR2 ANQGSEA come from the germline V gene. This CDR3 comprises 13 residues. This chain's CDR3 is CSVEEGSTDTQYF. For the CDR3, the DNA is TGCAGCGTTGAAGAGGGGAGTACAGATACGCAGTATTTT.

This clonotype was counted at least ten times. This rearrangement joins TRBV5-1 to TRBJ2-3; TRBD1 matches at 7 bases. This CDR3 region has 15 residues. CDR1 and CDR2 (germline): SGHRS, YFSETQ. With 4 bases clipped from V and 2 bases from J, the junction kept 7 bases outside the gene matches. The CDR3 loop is CASSKGTDPTDTQYF. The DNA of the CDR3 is TGCGCCAGCAGCAAAGGGACAGACCCCACAGATACGCAGTATTTT. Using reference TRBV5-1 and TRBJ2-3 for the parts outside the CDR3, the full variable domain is KAGVTQTPRYLIKTRGQQVTLSCSPISGHRSVSWYQQTPGQGLQFLFEYFSETQRNKGNFPGRFSGRQFSNSRSEMNVSTLELGDSALYLCASSKGTDPTDTQYFGPGTRLTVL.